The clone carrying this T cell receptor beta chain was observed many times. Its antigen remains unidentified. CDR3 regions of TCR beta were amplified from RNA transcripts. HTBI primers served in a first-round RT-PCR, which a second-round multiplex PCR followed. A single record per CDR3 protein comes from TCRdb applying MiXCR to the multiplex PCR reads. Here the sample spans fewer than 400,000 distinct CDR3 sequences, approximately 20% being singletons. Trimming stripped 0 bases from V and 11 bases from J, with 11 bases between. There are 12 residues in the CDR3. Germline values: CDR1 SGHRS, CDR2 YFSETQ. A duration under 3 months, NOSPECS ≥4, CAS ≥3 and moderate-to-severe activity characterized the donors with ophthalmopathy. Out of around 10 ml of fresh peripheral blood, PBMCs were obtained. The data derive from a study of Graves' ophthalmopathy and Graves' hyperthyroidism. Study-level information: Samples of peripheral blood were obtained at initial diagnosis, prior to treatment of any kind.

Findings and limits, study-wide: Most thyroid clonotypes expanded beyond 0.001 frequency were also found in blood.

This TCR was sampled from a woman aged 18-35 years with Graves' ophthalmopathy. The sample was peripheral blood. V usage is TRBV5-1 and J usage is TRBJ1-1; maybe TRBD1 (6 bases). The CDR3 region has the DNA TGCGCCAGCAGCTTGGGTGGGGGGCCTGCTTTCTTT. Protein sequence: CASSLGGGPAFF.